This TCR beta chain was retrieved from a study of blood T cell repertoires in COVID-19. The CDR3 loop spans 14 amino acids. Germline CDR1 reads SGHRS; CDR2 reads YFSETQ. The V segment lost 6 bases and the J segment 0 bases; nucleotides outside the gene matches: 3. Measured with immunoSEQ multiplex PCR; TCRdb has only the in-frame clones, and not every one. The repertoire consists of about 69,000 clones, with approximately 78% occurring once and the leading ten covering about 30%. The TCR originated in a human donor in a cohort sampled during active COVID-19. The chain combines TRBV5-1 with TRBJ2-3; 8 bases are shared with TRBD2. The source material was peripheral blood. CDR3 bases: TGCGCCAGCAACCCGGGGGGGAGCACAGATACGCAGTATTTT. This translates into CASNPGGSTDTQYF.